This paragraph reports one T cell receptor beta chain. The data stem from a study of regulatory T cells in long-lasting Graves disease. The CDR3 runs 18 residues. CDR1 is LNHNV, CDR2 YYDKDF, per germline (reference sequence). With 5 bases clipped from V and 2 bases from J, the junction kept 12 bases outside the gene matches. Through Arm-PCR of CDR3 regions and iRepertoire HTBI primers, TCR beta libraries were built. TCRdb re-derived calls from the multiplex PCR reads in MiXCR, one entry per CDR3 protein. The data contain about 420,000 distinct CDR3 sequences, around 15% of them singletons. Time point indicated: newly diagnosed GD, antithyroid drugs for less than 3 months. The TCR library was made from RNA extracted from PBMCs. These data are also associated with another study on T cells in Graves' hyperthyroidism and ophthalmopathy.

Sequencing was performed on peripheral blood mononuclear cells (PBMCs), taken at new diagnosis, from a patient treated with antithyroid drugs. The receptor was isolated from a young woman with Graves disease. The chain employs TRBV15 and TRBJ2-1, with TRBD2 matching 10 bases. The CDR3 DNA reads as TGTGCCACCAGCCCTAAGGGCCAAGCGGGAGGGCCCTACAATGAGCAGTTCTTC. Its translation: CATSPKGQAGGPYNEQFF.